This TCR beta chain was identified during a study of blood T cell repertoires in COVID-19. Looking at the study overall: Spain, Italy and the United States supplied samples that represented acute and convalescent COVID-19. The cDNA or gDNA used as material had been derived from T cells, B-cell-depleted T cells, or PBMCs.

Trimming removed 2 bases from V and 0 bases from J, with 12 bases in between. The CDR3 has 17 amino acids. Germline CDR1 reads SGDLS; CDR2 reads YYNGEE. Original handling: Amplification of reference gene primers provided the estimated nucleated cell counts. Assay used: immunoSEQ multiplex PCR; TCRdb lists only in-frame clones, some missing. For V, J and clone size, that table is used; D and trimming come from the DNA. The sample has around 62,000 clones, 88% seen once. This sequence originates from a human donor in a cohort sampled during active COVID-19. Material for sequencing was peripheral blood. J is TRBJ1-6 and V is TRBV9, with D perhaps matching TRBD1 (5 bases). CDR3: CASSVAGIGSYNSPLHF. The CDR3 nucleotides are TGTGCCAGCAGCGTCGCAGGGATCGGCTCCTATAATTCACCCCTCCACTTT.